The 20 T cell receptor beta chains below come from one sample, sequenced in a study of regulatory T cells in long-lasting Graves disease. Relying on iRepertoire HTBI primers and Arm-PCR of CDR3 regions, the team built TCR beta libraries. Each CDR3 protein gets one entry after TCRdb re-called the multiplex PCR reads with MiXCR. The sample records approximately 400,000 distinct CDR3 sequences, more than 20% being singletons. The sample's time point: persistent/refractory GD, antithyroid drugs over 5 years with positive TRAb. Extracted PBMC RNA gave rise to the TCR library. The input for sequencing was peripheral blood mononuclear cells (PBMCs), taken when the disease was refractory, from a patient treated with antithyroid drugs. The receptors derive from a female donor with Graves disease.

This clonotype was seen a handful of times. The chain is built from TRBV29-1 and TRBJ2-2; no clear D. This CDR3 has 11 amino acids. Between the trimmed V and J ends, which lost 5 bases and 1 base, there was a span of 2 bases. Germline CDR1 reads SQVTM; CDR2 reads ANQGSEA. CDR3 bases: TGCAGCGTTTTGAACACCGGGGAGCTGTTTTTT. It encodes CSVLNTGELFF.

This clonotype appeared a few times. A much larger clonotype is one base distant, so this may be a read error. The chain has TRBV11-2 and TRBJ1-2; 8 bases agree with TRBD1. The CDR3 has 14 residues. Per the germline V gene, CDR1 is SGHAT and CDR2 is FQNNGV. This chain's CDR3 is CACSLIGQGGGYTF. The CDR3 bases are TGTGCCTGCAGCCTTATTGGACAGGGAGGTGGCTACACCTTC.

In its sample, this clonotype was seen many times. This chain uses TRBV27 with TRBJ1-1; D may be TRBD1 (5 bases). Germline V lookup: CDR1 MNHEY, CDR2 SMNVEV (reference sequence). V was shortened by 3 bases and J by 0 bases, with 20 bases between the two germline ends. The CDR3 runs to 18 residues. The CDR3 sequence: CASSFAFPGAGMNTEAFF. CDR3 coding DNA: TGTGCCAGCAGTTTCGCGTTCCCCGGGGCGGGAATGAACACTGAAGCTTTCTTT.

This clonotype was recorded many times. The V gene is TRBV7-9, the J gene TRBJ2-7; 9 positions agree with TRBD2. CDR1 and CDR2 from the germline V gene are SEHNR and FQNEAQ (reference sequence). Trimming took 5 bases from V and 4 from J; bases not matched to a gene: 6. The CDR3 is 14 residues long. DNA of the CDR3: TGTGCCAGCAGCACCGGGACTAGCAAGTACGAGCAGTACTTC. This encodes CASSTGTSKYEQYF.

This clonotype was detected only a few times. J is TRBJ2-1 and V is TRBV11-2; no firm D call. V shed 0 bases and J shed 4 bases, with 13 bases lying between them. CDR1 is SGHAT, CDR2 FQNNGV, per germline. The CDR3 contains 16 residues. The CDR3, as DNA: TGTGCCAGCAGCTTAGATAGATTAGGGTGGTACAATGAGCAGTTCTTC. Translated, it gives CASSLDRLGWYNEQFF.

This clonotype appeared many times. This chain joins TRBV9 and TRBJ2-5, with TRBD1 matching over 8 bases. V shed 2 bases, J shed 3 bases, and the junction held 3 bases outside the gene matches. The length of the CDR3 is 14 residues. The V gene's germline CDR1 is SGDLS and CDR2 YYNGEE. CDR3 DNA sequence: TGTGCCAGCAGCGTTACAGGGGGAGAAGAGACCCAGTACTTC. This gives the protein CASSVTGGEETQYF.

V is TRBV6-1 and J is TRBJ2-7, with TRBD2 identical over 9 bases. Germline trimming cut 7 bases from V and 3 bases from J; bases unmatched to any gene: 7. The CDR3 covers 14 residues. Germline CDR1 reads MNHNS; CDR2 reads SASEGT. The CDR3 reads CASMGLAGFYEQYF. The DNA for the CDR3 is TGTGCCAGCATGGGCCTAGCGGGGTTCTACGAGCAGTACTTC.

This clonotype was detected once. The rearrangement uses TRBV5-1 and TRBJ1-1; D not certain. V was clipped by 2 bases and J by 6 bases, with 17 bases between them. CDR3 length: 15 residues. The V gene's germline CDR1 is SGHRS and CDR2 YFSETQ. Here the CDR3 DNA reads TGCGCCAGCAGCTTATCCCCGGGGTCCAACTCTGAAGCTTTCTTT. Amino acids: CASSLSPGSNSEAFF.

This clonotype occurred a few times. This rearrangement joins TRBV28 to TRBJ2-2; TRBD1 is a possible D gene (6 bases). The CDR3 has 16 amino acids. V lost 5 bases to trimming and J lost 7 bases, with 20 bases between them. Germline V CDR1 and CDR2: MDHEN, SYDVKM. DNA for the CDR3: TGTGCCAGCAGTCCCCCCGGGACACCGGTGGGCGGGGAGCTGTTTTTT. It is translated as CASSPPGTPVGGELFF.

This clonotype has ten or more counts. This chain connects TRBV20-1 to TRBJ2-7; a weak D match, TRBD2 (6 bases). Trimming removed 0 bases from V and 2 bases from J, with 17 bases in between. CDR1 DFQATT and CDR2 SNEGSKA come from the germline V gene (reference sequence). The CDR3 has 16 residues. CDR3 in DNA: TGCAGTGCTAGAGACGACTTGGGACTCCCAGCCTACGAGCAGTACTTC. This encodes CSARDDLGLPAYEQYF.

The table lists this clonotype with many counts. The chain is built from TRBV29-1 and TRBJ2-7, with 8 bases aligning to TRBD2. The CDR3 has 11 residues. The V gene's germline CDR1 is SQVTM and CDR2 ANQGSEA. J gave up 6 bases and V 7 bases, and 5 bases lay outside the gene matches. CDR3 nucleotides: TGCAGCGCCGGGACTAGTAGCGAGCAGTACTTC. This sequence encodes CSAGTSSEQYF.

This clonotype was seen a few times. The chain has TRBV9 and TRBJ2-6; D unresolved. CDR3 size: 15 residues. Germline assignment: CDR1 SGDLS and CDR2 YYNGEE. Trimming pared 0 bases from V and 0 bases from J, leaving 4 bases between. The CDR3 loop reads CASSVEGSGANVLTF. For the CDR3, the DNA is TGTGCCAGCAGCGTAGAGGGCTCTGGGGCCAACGTCCTGACTTTC.

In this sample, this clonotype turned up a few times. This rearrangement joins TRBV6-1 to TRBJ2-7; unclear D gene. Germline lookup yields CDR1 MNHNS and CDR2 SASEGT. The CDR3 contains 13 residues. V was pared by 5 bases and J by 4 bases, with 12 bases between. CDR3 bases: TGTGCCAGCAGTCACGCCGAATCATACGAGCAGTACTTC. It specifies CASSHAESYEQYF.

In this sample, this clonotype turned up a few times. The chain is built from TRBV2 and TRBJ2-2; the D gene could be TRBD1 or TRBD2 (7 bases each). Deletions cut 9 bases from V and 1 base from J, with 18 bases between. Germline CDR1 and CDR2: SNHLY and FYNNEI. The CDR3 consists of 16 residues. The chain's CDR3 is CASGRDSRLNTGELFF. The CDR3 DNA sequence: TGTGCCAGTGGGAGGGACAGCCGTTTGAACACCGGGGAGCTGTTTTTT.

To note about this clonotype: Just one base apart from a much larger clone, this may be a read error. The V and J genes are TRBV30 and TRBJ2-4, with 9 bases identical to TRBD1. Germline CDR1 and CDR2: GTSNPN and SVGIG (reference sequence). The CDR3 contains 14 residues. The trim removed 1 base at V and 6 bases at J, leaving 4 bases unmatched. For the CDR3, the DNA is TGTGCCTGGAGTGACAGGGGGCTAGGAAACATTCAGTACTTC. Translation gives CAWSDRGLGNIQYF.

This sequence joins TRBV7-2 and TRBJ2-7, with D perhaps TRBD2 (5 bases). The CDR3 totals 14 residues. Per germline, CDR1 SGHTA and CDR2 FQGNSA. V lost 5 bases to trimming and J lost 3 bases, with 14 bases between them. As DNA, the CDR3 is TGTGCCAGCAGCCCTCCGGGGTGGGACTACGAGCAGTACTTC. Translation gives CASSPPGWDYEQYF. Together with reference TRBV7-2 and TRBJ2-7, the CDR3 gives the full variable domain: GAGVSQSPSNKVTEKGKDVELRCDPISGHTALYWYRQSLGQGLEFLIYFQGNSAPDKSGLPSDRFSAERTGGSVSTLTIQRTQQEDSAVYLCASSPPGWDYEQYFGPGTRLTVT.

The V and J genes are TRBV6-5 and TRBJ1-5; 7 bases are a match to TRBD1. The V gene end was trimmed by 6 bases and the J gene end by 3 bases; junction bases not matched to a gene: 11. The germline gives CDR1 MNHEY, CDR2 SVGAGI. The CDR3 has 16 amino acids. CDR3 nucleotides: TGTGCCAGCAGCTTCTCGGACAGGCTGAACAATCAGCCCCAGCATTTT. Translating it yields CASSFSDRLNNQPQHF.

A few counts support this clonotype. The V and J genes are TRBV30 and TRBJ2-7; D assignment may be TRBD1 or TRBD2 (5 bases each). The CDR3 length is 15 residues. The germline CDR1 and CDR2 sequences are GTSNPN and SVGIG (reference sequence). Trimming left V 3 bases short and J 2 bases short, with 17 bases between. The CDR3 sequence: CAWRDDRDGTYEQYF. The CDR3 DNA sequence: TGTGCCTGGAGGGACGACCGGGACGGTACCTACGAGCAGTACTTC.

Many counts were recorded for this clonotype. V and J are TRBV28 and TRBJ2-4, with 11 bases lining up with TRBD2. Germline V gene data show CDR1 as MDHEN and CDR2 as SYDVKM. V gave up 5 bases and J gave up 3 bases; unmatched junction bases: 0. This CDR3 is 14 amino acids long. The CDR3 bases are TGTGCCAGCAGTGGGACTAGCGGCAAAAACATTCAGTACTTC. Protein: CASSGTSGKNIQYF.

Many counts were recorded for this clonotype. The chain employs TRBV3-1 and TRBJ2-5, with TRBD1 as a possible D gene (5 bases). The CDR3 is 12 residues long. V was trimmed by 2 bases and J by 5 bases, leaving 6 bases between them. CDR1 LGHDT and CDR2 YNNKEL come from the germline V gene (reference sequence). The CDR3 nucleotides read TGTGCCAGCAGCCAAAGGGGCGAGACCCAGTACTTC. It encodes CASSQRGETQYF.